This T cell receptor beta chain derives from a study of STAT3 mutations in large granular lymphocyte leukemia. The germline CDR1 and CDR2 sequences are MNHNS and SASEGT. This CDR3 contains 15 residues. V was pared by 3 bases and J by 5 bases, with 11 bases between. The study, taken as a whole, reports: Every T-cell large granular lymphocyte leukemia patient had at least one immunodominant TCR beta clonotype.

Note on this clone: Its target is unknown.

Profiled with immunoSEQ multiplex PCR; TCRdb holds only in-frame clones, not every one. The table records about 40,000 clones, roughly 88% of them present only once. The J gene is TRBJ1-6, the V gene TRBV6-1, with D possibly matching TRBD1 (5 bases). The TCR originated in a human donor with T large granular lymphocyte leukemia. Some clones in this sample may be carry-over from other donors' samples. The sequencing sample was made of PBMCs. Here the CDR3 DNA reads TGTGCCAGCAGTGACACCGGGACGGATAATTCACCCCTCCACTTT. As protein: CASSDTGTDNSPLHF.